Below are 2 T cell receptor beta chains sequenced from a single sample in a study of blood T cell repertoires in COVID-19. TCRdb keeps only in-frame clones here, not all; method: immunoSEQ multiplex PCR. The sample lists around 260,000 clones, roughly 83% occurring once. The sequenced sample consisted of peripheral blood. The receptors were gathered from a man between 60 and 75 years old who had recovered from COVID-19.

This chain connects TRBV18 to TRBJ2-1; D is undetermined. Germline assignment: CDR1 KGHSH and CDR2 LQKENI. Trimming shortened V by 3 bases and J by 4 bases, and 7 bases separated the two germline ends. This CDR3 comprises 13 residues. Written as DNA, the CDR3 is TGTGCCAGCTCACCGCCGGAGTACAATGAGCAGTTCTTC. Translated, it gives CASSPPEYNEQFF.

The V and J genes are TRBV6-5 and TRBJ1-2; 7 bases align to TRBD1. The CDR3 spans 13 residues. Germline assignment: CDR1 MNHEY and CDR2 SVGAGI. V lost 2 bases, J lost 7 bases, and 4 bases stayed unmatched. CDR3 in DNA: TGTGCCAGCAGTTACGGCAGGGGGAGTGGCTACACCTTC. Encoded protein: CASSYGRGSGYTF.